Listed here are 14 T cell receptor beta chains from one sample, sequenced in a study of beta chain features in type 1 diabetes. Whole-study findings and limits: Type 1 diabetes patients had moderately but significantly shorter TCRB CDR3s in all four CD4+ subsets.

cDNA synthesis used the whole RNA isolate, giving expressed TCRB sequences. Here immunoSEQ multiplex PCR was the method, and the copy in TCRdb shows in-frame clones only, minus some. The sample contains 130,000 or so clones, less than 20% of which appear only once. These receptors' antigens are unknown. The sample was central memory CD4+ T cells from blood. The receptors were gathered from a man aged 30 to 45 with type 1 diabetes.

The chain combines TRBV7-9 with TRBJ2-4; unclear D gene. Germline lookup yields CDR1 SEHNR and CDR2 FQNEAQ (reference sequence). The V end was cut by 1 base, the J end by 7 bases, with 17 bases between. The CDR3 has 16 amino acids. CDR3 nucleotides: TGTGCCAGCAGCTTAGGTGGAGTATTAGCCAGGAACATTCAGTACTTC. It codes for CASSLGGVLARNIQYF.

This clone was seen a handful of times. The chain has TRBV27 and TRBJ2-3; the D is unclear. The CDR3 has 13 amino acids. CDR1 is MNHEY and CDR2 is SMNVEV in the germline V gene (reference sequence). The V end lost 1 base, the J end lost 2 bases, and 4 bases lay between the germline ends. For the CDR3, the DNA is TGTGCCAGCAGTTTATGGAACACAGATACGCAGTATTTT. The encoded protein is CASSLWNTDTQYF.

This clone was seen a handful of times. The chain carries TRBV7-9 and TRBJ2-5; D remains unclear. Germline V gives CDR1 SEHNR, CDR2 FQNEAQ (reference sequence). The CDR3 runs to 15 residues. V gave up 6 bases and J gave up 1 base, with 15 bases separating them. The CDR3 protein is CASRSPGSPQETQYF. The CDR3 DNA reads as TGTGCCAGCAGGTCTCCGGGCAGTCCCCAAGAGACCCAGTACTTC. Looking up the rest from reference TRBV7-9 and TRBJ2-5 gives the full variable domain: DTGVSQNPRHKITKRGQNVTFRCDPISEHNRLYWYRQTLGQGPEFLTYFQNEAQLEKSRLLSDRFSAERPKGSFSTLEIQRTEQGDSAMYLCASRSPGSPQETQYFGPGTRLLVL.

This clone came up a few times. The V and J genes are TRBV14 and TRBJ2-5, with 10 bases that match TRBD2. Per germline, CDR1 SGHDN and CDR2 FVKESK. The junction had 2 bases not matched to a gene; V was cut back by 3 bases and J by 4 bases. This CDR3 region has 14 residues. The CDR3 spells CASSHRTSGETQYF. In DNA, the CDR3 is TGTGCCAGCAGCCACCGGACTAGCGGAGAGACCCAGTACTTC.

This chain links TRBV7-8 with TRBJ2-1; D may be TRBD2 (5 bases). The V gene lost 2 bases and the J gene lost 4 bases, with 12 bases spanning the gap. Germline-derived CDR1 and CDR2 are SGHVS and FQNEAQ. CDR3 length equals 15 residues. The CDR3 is CASSLWGSGYNEQFF. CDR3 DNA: TGTGCCAGCAGCTTATGGGGATCGGGGTACAATGAGCAGTTCTTC.

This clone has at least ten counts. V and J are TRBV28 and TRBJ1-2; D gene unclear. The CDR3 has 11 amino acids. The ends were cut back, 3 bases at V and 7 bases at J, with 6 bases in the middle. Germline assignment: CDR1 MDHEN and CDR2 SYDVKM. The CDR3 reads CASSLSIGYTF. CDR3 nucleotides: TGTGCCAGCAGTTTGTCCATTGGCTACACCTTC.

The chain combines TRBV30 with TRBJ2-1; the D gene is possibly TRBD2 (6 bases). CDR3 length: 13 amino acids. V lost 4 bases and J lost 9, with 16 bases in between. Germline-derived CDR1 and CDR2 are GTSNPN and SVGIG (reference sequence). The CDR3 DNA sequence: TGTGCCTGGAAGAAGGGGTCGGAGGGTGAGCAGTTCTTC. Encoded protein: CAWKKGSEGEQFF. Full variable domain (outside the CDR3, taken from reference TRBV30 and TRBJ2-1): SQTIHQWPATLVQPVGSPLSLECTVEGTSNPNLYWYRQAAGRGLQLLFYSVGIGQISSEVPQNLSASRPQDRQFILSSKKLLLSDSGFYLCAWKKGSEGEQFFGPGTRLTVL.

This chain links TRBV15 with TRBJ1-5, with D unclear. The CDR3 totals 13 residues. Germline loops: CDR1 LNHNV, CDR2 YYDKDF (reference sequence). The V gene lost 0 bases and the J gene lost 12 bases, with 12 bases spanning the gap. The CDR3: CATSRDQVTIQHF. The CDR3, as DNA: TGTGCCACCAGCAGAGATCAGGTTACCATCCAGCATTTT.

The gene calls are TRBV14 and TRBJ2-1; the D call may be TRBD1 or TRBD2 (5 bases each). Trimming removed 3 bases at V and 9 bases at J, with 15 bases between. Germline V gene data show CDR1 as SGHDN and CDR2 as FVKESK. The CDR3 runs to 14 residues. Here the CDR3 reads CASSQVRTQGEQFF. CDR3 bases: TGTGCCAGCAGCCAGGTCAGGACTCAGGGTGAGCAGTTCTTC.

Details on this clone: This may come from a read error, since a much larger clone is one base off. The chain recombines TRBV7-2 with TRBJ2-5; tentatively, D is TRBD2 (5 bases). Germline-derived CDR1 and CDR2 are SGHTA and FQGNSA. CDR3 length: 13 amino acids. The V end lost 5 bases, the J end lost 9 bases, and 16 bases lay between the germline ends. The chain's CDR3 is CASSPQAGEAQYF. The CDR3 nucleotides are TGTGCCAGCAGCCCCCAGGCGGGCGAGGCCCAGTACTTC.

CDR3 nucleotides: TGTGCCAGCAGTGAACCGCAAGCAAGGAATGAGCAGTTCTTC. It codes for CASSEPQARNEQFF. The V and J genes are TRBV6-1 and TRBJ2-1; D is unclear. V was trimmed by 2 bases and J by 7 bases, leaving 12 bases between them. Germline CDR1 MNHNS, CDR2 SASEGT. The CDR3 is made up of 14 amino acids.

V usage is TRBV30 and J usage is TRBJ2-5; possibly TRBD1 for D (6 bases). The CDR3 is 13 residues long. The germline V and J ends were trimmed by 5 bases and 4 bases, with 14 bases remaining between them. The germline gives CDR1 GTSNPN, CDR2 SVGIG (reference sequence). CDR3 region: CAWGLQGGETQYF. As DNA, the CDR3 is TGTGCCTGGGGTCTTCAAGGGGGAGAGACCCAGTACTTC.

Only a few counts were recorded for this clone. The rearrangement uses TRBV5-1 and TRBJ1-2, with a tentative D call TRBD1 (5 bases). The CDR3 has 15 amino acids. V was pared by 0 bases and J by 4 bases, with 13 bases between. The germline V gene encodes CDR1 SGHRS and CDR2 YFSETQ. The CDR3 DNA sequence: TGCGCCAGCAGCTTGGACCAGGGTGGAACCTATGGCTACACCTTC. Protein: CASSLDQGGTYGYTF.

In DNA, the CDR3 is TGCGCCAGCAAGTGGGGCCAAGAGACCCAGTACTTC. It yields the protein CASKWGQETQYF. The chain links TRBV5-1 to TRBJ2-5, with D uncertain. V lost 6 bases and J lost 1, with 7 bases in between. The germline V gene encodes CDR1 SGHRS and CDR2 YFSETQ. The CDR3 spans 12 residues.